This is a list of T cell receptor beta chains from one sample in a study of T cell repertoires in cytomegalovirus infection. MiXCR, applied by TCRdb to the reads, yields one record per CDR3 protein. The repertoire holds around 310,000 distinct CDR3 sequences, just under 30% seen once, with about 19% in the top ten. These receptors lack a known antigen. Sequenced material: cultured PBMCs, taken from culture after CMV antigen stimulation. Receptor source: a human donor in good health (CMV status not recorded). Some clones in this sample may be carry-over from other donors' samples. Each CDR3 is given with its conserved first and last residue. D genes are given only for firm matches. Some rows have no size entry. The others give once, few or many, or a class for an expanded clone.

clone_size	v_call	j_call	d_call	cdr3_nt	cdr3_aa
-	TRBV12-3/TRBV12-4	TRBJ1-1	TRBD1	TGTGCCAGCAGTCCCGGACAGGGGGCGAACACTGAAGCTTTCTTT	CASSPGQGANTEAFF
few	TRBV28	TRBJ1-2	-	TGTGCCAGCAGTTCCTTCGGGCAGGCCGTCTATGGCTACACCTTC	CASSSFGQAVYGYTF
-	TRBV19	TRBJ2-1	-	TGTGCCAGTAGTATAGACTCTTCTTTGGCGGGGACGTCCTTGGATGAGCAGTTCTTC	CASSIDSSLAGTSLDEQFF
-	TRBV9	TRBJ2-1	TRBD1	TGTGCCAGCAGCGTAGCTCTGGGACAGCCATACAATGAGCAGTTCTTC	CASSVALGQPYNEQFF
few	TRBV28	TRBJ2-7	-	TGTGCCAGCAGTTTTGTAGGGAGCGAGCAGTACTTC	CASSFVGSEQYF
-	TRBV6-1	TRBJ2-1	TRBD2	TGTGCCAGCAGTGAACATGTAGCGGGGGGGGATGAGCAGTTCTTC	CASSEHVAGGDEQFF
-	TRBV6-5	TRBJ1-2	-	TGTGCCAGCAGTTACTCGAACCGTGCTAACTATGGCTACACCTTC	CASSYSNRANYGYTF
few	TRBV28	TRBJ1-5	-	TGTGCCAGCAGTTTATACCGGCATAGCAATCAGCCCCAGCATTTT	CASSLYRHSNQPQHF
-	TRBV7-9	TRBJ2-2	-	TGTGCCAGCAGCTTAGACGGTAGGGCAGGCACGAACACCGGGGAGCTGTTTTTT	CASSLDGRAGTNTGELFF
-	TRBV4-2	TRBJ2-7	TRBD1	TGTGCCAGCAGCAAGGGACAGGGAGGTTCCTACGAGCAGTACTTC	CASSKGQGGSYEQYF
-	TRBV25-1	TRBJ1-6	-	TGTGCCAGCAGCCGACAGAATAACAATTCACCCCTCCACTTT	CASSRQNNNSPLHF
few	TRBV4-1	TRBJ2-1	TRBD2	TGCGCCAGCAGCCAGGATACTAGCGGGAGCCGCCCTAAGCAGTTCTTC	CASSQDTSGSRPKQFF
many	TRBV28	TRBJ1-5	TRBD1	TGTGCCAGCACCCAAGGGGTGACAGGGGGCAGGCCCCAGCATTTT	CASTQGVTGGRPQHF
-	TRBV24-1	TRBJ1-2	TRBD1	TGTGCCACCAGTGAGGGTGACAGGGGACGGCCCTATGGCTACACCTTC	CATSEGDRGRPYGYTF
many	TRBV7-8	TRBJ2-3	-	TGTGCCAGCAGCTGGGAGGAGCGCGGTACGCAGTATTTT	CASSWEERGTQYF
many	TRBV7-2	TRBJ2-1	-	TGTGCCAGCAGCAACCGCGACAGATCAATTAGGTTCTTC	CASSNRDRSIRFF
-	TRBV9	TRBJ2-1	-	TGTGCCAGCAGCGTCTTTGAAAGGAGTTTTAGGTACAATGAGCAGTTCTTC	CASSVFERSFRYNEQFF
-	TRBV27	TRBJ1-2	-	TGTGCCAGCAGGGGCCCGATCAGTGGCTACACCTTC	CASRGPISGYTF
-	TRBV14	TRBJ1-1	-	TGTGCCAGCAGCCAAGACGGACACAGGAACACTGAAGCTTTCTTT	CASSQDGHRNTEAFF
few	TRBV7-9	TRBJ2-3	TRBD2	TGTGCCAGCAGTTCGGGGACTAGCGGACGCACAGATACGCAGTATTTT	CASSSGTSGRTDTQYF
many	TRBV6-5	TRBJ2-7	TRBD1	TGTGCCAGCAGTTACTCGGGACAGGGGGCAGAGGAGCAGTACTTC	CASSYSGQGAEEQYF
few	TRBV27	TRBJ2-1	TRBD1	TGTGCCAGCAGTTCCAGACTGGGACAGGCAGTTGATGAGCAGTTCTTC	CASSSRLGQAVDEQFF
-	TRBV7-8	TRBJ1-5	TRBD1	TGTGCCAGCAGCCTTCTCGGACAGGGCGATCAGCCCCAGCATTTT	CASSLLGQGDQPQHF
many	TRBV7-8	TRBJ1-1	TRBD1	TGTGCCAGCAGCTTAGGACAGGGGATCGGAGCTTTCTTT	CASSLGQGIGAFF
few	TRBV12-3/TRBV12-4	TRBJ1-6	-	TGTGCCAGCAGTTTAGACGGCACTCGAACTTCACCCCTCCACTTT	CASSLDGTRTSPLHF
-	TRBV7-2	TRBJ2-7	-	TGTGCCAGCAGCTTAGATCGGTCCAGGGCGGCCTACGAGCAGTACTTC	CASSLDRSRAAYEQYF
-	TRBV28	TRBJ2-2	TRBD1	TGTGCCAGCAGGACGATACATCCGGGACAGGGCACCGGGGAGCTGTTTTTT	CASRTIHPGQGTGELFF
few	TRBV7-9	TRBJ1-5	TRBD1	TGTGCCAGCAGCTTTTACCCGGACAGGGAGGATCAGCCCCAGCATTTT	CASSFYPDREDQPQHF
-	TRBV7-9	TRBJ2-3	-	TGTGCCAGCAGCTTAGCGCGTGGGCAGGACACAGATACGCAGTATTTT	CASSLARGQDTDTQYF
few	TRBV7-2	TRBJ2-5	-	TGTGCCAGCAGCTTAAATGGGGGCGGGCAGGGGGGAGAGACCCAGTACTTC	CASSLNGGGQGGETQYF
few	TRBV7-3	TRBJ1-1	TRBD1	TGTGCCAGCAGCCCAGGGGGCCTCAGAGACACTGAAGCTTTCTTT	CASSPGGLRDTEAFF
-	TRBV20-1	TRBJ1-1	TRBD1	TGCAGTGCTGGGGACGGGACAGGGGGCTGGACTGAAGCTTTCTTT	CSAGDGTGGWTEAFF
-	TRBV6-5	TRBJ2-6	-	TGTGCCAGCACCCAGCGGGGGGCCAACGTCCTGACTTTC	CASTQRGANVLTF
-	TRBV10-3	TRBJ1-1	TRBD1	TGTGCCATCAGAACCGGGACAGAGAACACTGAAGCTTTCTTT	CAIRTGTENTEAFF
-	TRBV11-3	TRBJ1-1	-	TGTGCCAGCAGCTTAACCGGGTCCGGCAACACTGAAGCTTTCTTT	CASSLTGSGNTEAFF
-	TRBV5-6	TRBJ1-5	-	TGTGCCAGCAGCTTGGAAGGGCTGTCGGGTCAGCCCCAGCATTTT	CASSLEGLSGQPQHF
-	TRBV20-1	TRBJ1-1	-	TGCAGTGCTACCCAGCCTGAAGCTTTCTTT	CSATQPEAFF
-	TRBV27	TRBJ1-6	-	TGTGCCAGCAGTACGGGACTGAGTAATTCACCCCTCCACTTT	CASSTGLSNSPLHF
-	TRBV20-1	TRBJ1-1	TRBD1	TGCAGTGCTAAGGGGACAGGGGGAGGCACTGAAGCTTTCTTT	CSAKGTGGGTEAFF
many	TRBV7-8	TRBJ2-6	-	TGTGCCAGCAGCTACACAGCCTCTGGGGCCAACGTCCTGACTTTC	CASSYTASGANVLTF
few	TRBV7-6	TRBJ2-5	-	TGTGCCAGCGGGCGGGGCCAAGAGACCCAGTACTTC	CASGRGQETQYF
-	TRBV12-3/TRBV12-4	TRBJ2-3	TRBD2	TGTGCCAGCAGTCTCTGGACTAGCGGGACTAGCACAGATACGCAGTATTTT	CASSLWTSGTSTDTQYF
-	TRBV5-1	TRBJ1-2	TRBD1	TGCGCCAGCAGCTTTGGACAGGGTGGTGGTGGCTACACCTTC	CASSFGQGGGGYTF
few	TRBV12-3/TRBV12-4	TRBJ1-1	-	TGTGCCAGCAGCCTCGGGGGAAGTTGGGCTGAAGCTTTCTTT	CASSLGGSWAEAFF
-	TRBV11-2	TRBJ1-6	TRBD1	TGTGCCAGCAGCGAGGACAGGGGAGTGGGTTCACCCCTCCACTTT	CASSEDRGVGSPLHF
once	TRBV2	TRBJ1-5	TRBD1	TGTGCCAGCACTGGGACAGGGGGCGCGGGGCAGCCCCAGCATTTT	CASTGTGGAGQPQHF
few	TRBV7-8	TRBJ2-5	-	TGTGCCAGCAGCTTAAGGGCAGCAAGTTCGGAGACCCAGTACTTC	CASSLRAASSETQYF
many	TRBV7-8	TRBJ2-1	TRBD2	TGTGCCAGCAGCCCCGGACTAGCGGGCCTCTACAATGAGCAGTTCTTC	CASSPGLAGLYNEQFF
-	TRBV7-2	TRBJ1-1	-	TGTGCCAGCAGCTTGATGAGCACTGAAGCTTTCTTT	CASSLMSTEAFF
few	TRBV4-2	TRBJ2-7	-	TGTGCCAGCAGCCAACCCGACAGGTCCTACGAGCAGTACTTC	CASSQPDRSYEQYF
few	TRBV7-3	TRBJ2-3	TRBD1	TGTGCCAGCAGCTTAGAGGGACAGGGGGTCGATACGCAGTATTTT	CASSLEGQGVDTQYF
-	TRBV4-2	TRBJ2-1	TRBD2	TGTGCCAGCAGCCCCTCGGGACTAGCGGGAGACAATGAGCAGTTCTTC	CASSPSGLAGDNEQFF
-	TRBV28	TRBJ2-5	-	TGTGCCAGCAGTTTTCCGGACTACCAAGAGACCCAGTACTTC	CASSFPDYQETQYF